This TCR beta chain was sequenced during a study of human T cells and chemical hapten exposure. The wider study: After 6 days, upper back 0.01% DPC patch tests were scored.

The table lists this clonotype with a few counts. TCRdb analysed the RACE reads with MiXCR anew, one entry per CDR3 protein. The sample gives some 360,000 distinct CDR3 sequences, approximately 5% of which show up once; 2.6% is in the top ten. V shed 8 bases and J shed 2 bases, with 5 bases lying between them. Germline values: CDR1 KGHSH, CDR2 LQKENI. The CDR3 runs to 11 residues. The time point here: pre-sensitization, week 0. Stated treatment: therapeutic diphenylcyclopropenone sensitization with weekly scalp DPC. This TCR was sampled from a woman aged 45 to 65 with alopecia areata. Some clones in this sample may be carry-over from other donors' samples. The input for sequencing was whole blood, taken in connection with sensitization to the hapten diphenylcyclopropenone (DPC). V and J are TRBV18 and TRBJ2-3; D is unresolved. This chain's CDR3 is CASLTTDTQYF. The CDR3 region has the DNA TGTGCCAGCCTCACCACAGATACGCAGTATTTT.